This TCR beta chain was observed in a study of OX40 agonist ivuxolimab in advanced cancers. Background on the study: Ivuxolimab was delivered to patients intravenously every 2 weeks at doses spanning 0.01 to 10 mg/kg. In three patients, partial responses were observed, one with hepatocellular carcinoma and two with cutaneous melanoma.

Study observations and caveats: Expanded clones tended on average to be more numerous among CD8+ T cells than CD4+. Some of the lowest clonal expansion was seen in partial responders at 0.1-3.0 mg/kg.

This clone was detected only once. Its antigen is not known. Profiled with immunoSEQ multiplex PCR; TCRdb holds only in-frame clones, not every one. The sample has about 77,000 clones, roughly 86% seen once; the top ten hold around 2.6%. Trimming shortened V by 4 bases and J by 1 base, and 7 bases separated the two germline ends. Germline CDR1 reads SEHNR; CDR2 reads FQNEAQ (reference sequence). The CDR3 sequence is 13 residues long. This sample comprised CD4+ or CD8+ T cells sorted from blood, obtained in a trial of the OX40 agonist ivuxolimab. The gene calls are TRBV7-9 and TRBJ1-1, with D tentatively TRBD1 (6 bases). The clonotype comes from an adult with an advanced solid tumor such as melanoma, head and neck, liver or kidney cancer. The DNA of the CDR3 is TGTGCCAGCAGCTCACAGGGGAACACTGAAGCTTTCTTT. Its translation: CASSSQGNTEAFF.